A single sample gave rise to the 30 T cell receptor beta chains below, sequenced in a study of cytomegalovirus exposure and HLA in healthy donors. Amplification used 60 Vbeta primers and 13 Jbeta primers. The method was immunoSEQ multiplex PCR; TCRdb's version includes in-frame clones alone and lacks a portion of them. The repertoire consists of tens of thousands of clones, with roughly 83% occurring once and the leading ten covering about 15%. Sequenced input: PBMCs. The receptor source for this set is a woman aged 40 to 55 in good health and CMV-seropositive.

This clone was seen only once. This chain joins TRBV7-2 and TRBJ2-7; D unclear. The V end lost 6 bases, the J end lost 7 bases, and 13 bases lay between the germline ends. The CDR3 is made up of 12 amino acids. CDR1 is SGHTA and CDR2 is FQGNSA in the germline V gene. CDR3 nucleotide sequence: TGTGCCAGCAGTATCCGAACTCGGGAGCAGTACTTC. This translates into CASSIRTREQYF.

The chain uses TRBV5-1 and TRBJ2-7, with 15 bases matching TRBD2. From germline, CDR1 is SGHRS and CDR2 YFSETQ. V lost 4 bases to trimming and J lost 2 bases; unmatched junction nucleotides: 4. The CDR3 loop spans 16 amino acids. Here the CDR3 reads CASSPGLAGGTYEQYF. DNA of the CDR3: TGCGCCAGCAGCCCTGGACTAGCGGGAGGGACCTACGAGCAGTACTTC.

The chain carries TRBV29-1 and TRBJ2-7; TRBD1 is a possible D gene (6 bases). Germline lookup yields CDR1 SQVTM and CDR2 ANQGSEA. V was shortened by 6 bases and J by 4 bases, with 10 bases between the two germline ends. The CDR3 is made up of 11 amino acids. The CDR3 here is CSVGQPYEQYF. The CDR3 DNA follows: TGCAGCGTCGGACAGCCATACGAGCAGTACTTC.

This chain links TRBV7-3 with TRBJ2-3, with 14 bases identical to TRBD2. Unmatched junction bases numbered 14, after V lost 4 bases and J lost 2 bases. Germline loops: CDR1 SGHTA, CDR2 FQGTGA. The CDR3 is 20 amino acids. For the CDR3, the DNA is TGTGCCAGCAGCTCCCGCGGGCTGACTAGCGGGGGGGCTCTCACAGATACGCAGTATTTT. As protein: CASSSRGLTSGGALTDTQYF. Based on the CDR3 plus reference TRBV7-3 and TRBJ2-3, the full variable domain is GAGVSQTPSNKVTEKGKYVELRCDPISGHTALYWYRQSLGQGPEFLIYFQGTGAADDSGLPNDRFFAVRPEGSVSTLKIQRTERGDSAVYLCASSSRGLTSGGALTDTQYFGPGTRLTVL.

The chain has TRBV20-1 and TRBJ2-7; the D is unclear. CDR3 length: 11 amino acids. V lost 5 bases and J lost 4, with 9 bases in between. Per germline, CDR1 DFQATT and CDR2 SNEGSKA (reference sequence). For the CDR3, the DNA is TGCAGTGCTGTTTCAGATTACGAGCAGTACTTC. Residues: CSAVSDYEQYF.

This clone was counted once. V gene TRBV4-3 combines with J gene TRBJ2-7, with D tentatively TRBD1 (6 bases). The CDR3 covers 16 residues. Germline CDR1 LGHNA, CDR2 YSLEER. V dropped 9 bases and J dropped 1 base, with 22 bases sitting between them. As DNA, the CDR3 is TGCGCCAGTTCCAGGGGCTTGGGGACGTCATCCTACGAGCAGTACTTC. Its protein is CASSRGLGTSSYEQYF.

This clone was seen a handful of times. This chain uses TRBV19 with TRBJ1-5, with 9 bases that match TRBD1. Germline CDR1 LNHDA, CDR2 SQIVND (reference sequence). Trimming removed 3 bases from V and 7 bases from J; junction bases left unmatched: 13. The CDR3 covers 17 residues. For the CDR3, the DNA is TGTGCCAGTAGTATTAACCCCACAGGGGGCGCTTGGCAGCCCCAGCATTTT. It yields the protein CASSINPTGGAWQPQHF.

This rearrangement joins TRBV27 to TRBJ1-6, with TRBD1 matching over 8 bases. The V gene's germline CDR1 is MNHEY and CDR2 SMNVEV (reference sequence). The CDR3 extends over 17 amino acids. With 5 bases clipped from V and 0 bases from J, the junction kept 6 bases outside the gene matches. DNA of the CDR3: TGTGCCAGCAGTGCGACAGGGGAGAGCTCCTATAATTCACCCCTCCACTTT. It is translated as CASSATGESSYNSPLHF.

This clone came up a few times. The CDR3 nucleotides are TGTGCCAGCAGCTTAGGGCCAGGCAATGAGCAGTTCTTC. This sequence encodes CASSLGPGNEQFF. The chain carries TRBV7-9 and TRBJ2-1, with no clear D. The CDR3 contains 13 residues. Germline values: CDR1 SEHNR, CDR2 FQNEAQ (reference sequence). V lost 1 base to trimming and J lost 6 bases, with 7 bases between them.

The chain recombines TRBV6-5 with TRBJ2-7, with 7 bases fitting TRBD2. The CDR3 is made up of 12 amino acids. Germline V gene data show CDR1 as MNHEY and CDR2 as SVGAGI. The J segment lost 8 bases and the V segment lost 2 bases, leaving 3 bases of the junction unmatched. The CDR3 nucleotides read TGTGCCAGCAGTTACGCGGGAGCTAAGCAGTACTTC. Translating it yields CASSYAGAKQYF.

This rearrangement joins TRBV27 to TRBJ2-1; D is undetermined. CDR3 length: 14 amino acids. Trimming took 8 bases from V and 3 from J, leaving 14 bases between them. Looked up from germline, CDR1 is MNHEY and CDR2 is SMNVEV (reference sequence). The chain's CDR3 is CASALTVLYNEQFF. As DNA, the CDR3 is TGTGCCAGCGCACTAACCGTCCTCTACAATGAGCAGTTCTTC.

CDR3 region: CASSLDRLAGLYNEQFF. The CDR3 region has the DNA TGTGCCAGCAGCTTAGATCGACTAGCGGGACTATACAATGAGCAGTTCTTC. The rearrangement joins TRBV11-2 to TRBJ2-1; 11 nucleotides match TRBD2. Losses at the gene ends were 0 bases for V and 4 bases for J; bases not matched to a gene: 5. The CDR3 has 17 amino acids. Germline loops: CDR1 SGHAT, CDR2 FQNNGV.

The chain uses TRBV19 and TRBJ1-1; D possibly corresponds to TRBD1 (6 bases). V lost 2 bases and J 0 bases, leaving 10 bases between the germline ends. This CDR3 is built from 15 residues. Germline V gene sequence: CDR1 LNHDA, CDR2 SQIVND (reference sequence). The CDR3 DNA sequence: TGTGCCAGTAGTATAATCGGACAGTTGAACACTGAAGCTTTCTTT. This translates into CASSIIGQLNTEAFF. The full variable domain, rest sourced from reference TRBV19 and TRBJ1-1, is DGGITQSPKYLFRKEGQNVTLSCEQNLNHDAMYWYRQDPGQGLRLIYYSQIVNDFQKGDIAEGYSVSREKKESFPLTVTSAQKNPTAFYLCASSIIGQLNTEAFFGQGTRLTVV.

The chain recombines TRBV7-2 with TRBJ2-7; 10 positions agree with TRBD2. The germline CDR1 and CDR2 sequences are SGHTA and FQGNSA. V lost 5 bases, J lost 1 base, and 5 bases stayed unmatched. The CDR3 is made up of 15 amino acids. In DNA form, the CDR3 reads TGTGCCAGCAGCCTCAGCGGGGGGGTTTCCTACGAGCAGTACTTC. Protein product: CASSLSGGVSYEQYF.

The chain is built from TRBV6-5 and TRBJ1-1; D call uncertain. Trimming stripped 0 bases from V and 2 bases from J, with 10 bases between. Germline V gene data show CDR1 as MNHEY and CDR2 as SVGAGI. This CDR3 is 15 amino acids long. The CDR3 reads CASSYSIQQNTEAFF. The DNA of the CDR3 is TGTGCCAGCAGTTACTCGATACAGCAAAACACTGAAGCTTTCTTT.

V gene TRBV7-9 combines with J gene TRBJ2-3, with TRBD1 as a possible D gene (5 bases). Trimming removed 5 bases from V and 4 bases from J, with 13 bases in between. This CDR3 is 14 amino acids long. Germline CDR1 and CDR2: SEHNR and FQNEAQ (reference sequence). This CDR3 is CASSPATVPDTQYF. The DNA for the CDR3 is TGTGCCAGCAGCCCCGCGACAGTTCCAGATACGCAGTATTTT.

This chain links TRBV5-1 with TRBJ1-1; D possibly corresponds to TRBD1 (6 bases). The CDR3 is 13 amino acids. Germline V gives CDR1 SGHRS, CDR2 YFSETQ. V was trimmed by 6 bases and J by 5 bases, leaving 14 bases between them. The CDR3, as DNA: TGCGCCAGCATCGACGCAGGGGAGACTGAAGCTTTCTTT. This gives the protein CASIDAGETEAFF.

J is TRBJ2-3 and V is TRBV25-1; a weak D match, TRBD1 (5 bases). The germline V gene has CDR1 MGHDK and CDR2 SYGVNS. V lost 4 bases and J lost 2, with 10 bases in between. CDR3 length equals 14 residues. In DNA form, the CDR3 reads TGTGCCAGCAGTGCCAGGGCAGACACAGATACGCAGTATTTT. This translates into CASSARADTDTQYF.

The chain combines TRBV18 with TRBJ2-5; D not certain. Germline V lookup: CDR1 KGHSH, CDR2 LQKENI. The CDR3 has 13 residues. Trimming took 4 bases from V and 1 from J, leaving 7 bases between them. CDR3 in DNA: TGTGCCAGCTCACTTTCCCTCCAAGAGACCCAGTACTTC. Protein product: CASSLSLQETQYF.

The chain has TRBV11-2 and TRBJ1-3, with 9 bases matching TRBD1. The CDR3 is 15 amino acids. The ends lost 4 bases at V and 8 bases at J; junction bases unmatched: 9. Germline loops: CDR1 SGHAT, CDR2 FQNNGV. CDR3 amino acids: CASSYRDREGDTIYF. CDR3 nucleotides: TGTGCCAGCAGCTACCGGGACAGGGAGGGAGACACCATATATTTT.

The V gene is TRBV9, the J gene TRBJ2-2, with TRBD1 identical over 9 bases. Germline assignment: CDR1 SGDLS and CDR2 YYNGEE. V lost 2 bases to trimming and J lost 6 bases; unmatched junction nucleotides: 5. The CDR3 has 15 residues. The CDR3 region is CASSVGQGFSGELFF. Here the CDR3 DNA reads TGTGCCAGCAGCGTGGGACAGGGTTTTTCCGGGGAGCTGTTTTTT.

The chain links TRBV9 to TRBJ2-5, with a possible D match to TRBD2 (5 bases). The V gene's germline CDR1 is SGDLS and CDR2 YYNGEE. The CDR3 contains 14 residues. V was pared by 3 bases and J by 5 bases, with 14 bases between. CDR3 region: CASSGTSTLETQYF. CDR3 bases: TGTGCCAGCAGCGGGACTTCCACCCTTGAGACCCAGTACTTC.

This clone was observed once. The CDR3 protein is CSVDEVLVYGYTF. The CDR3 DNA reads as TGCAGCGTTGATGAGGTGCTCGTCTATGGCTACACCTTC. This sequence joins TRBV29-1 and TRBJ1-2, with unresolved D. This CDR3 spans 13 amino acids. V was cut by 3 bases and J by 4 bases, with 12 bases left in between. The germline V gene encodes CDR1 SQVTM and CDR2 ANQGSEA.

The rearrangement uses TRBV19 and TRBJ2-3; unclear D gene. There are 13 residues in the CDR3. V was clipped by 5 bases and J by 4 bases, with 10 bases between them. The germline V gene has CDR1 LNHDA and CDR2 SQIVND (reference sequence). The CDR3 DNA sequence: TGTGCCAGTAGTCTAAGCCCGGCAGATACGCAGTATTTT. Its translation: CASSLSPADTQYF. The whole variable domain, filled in from reference TRBV19 and TRBJ2-3, reads DGGITQSPKYLFRKEGQNVTLSCEQNLNHDAMYWYRQDPGQGLRLIYYSQIVNDFQKGDIAEGYSVSREKKESFPLTVTSAQKNPTAFYLCASSLSPADTQYFGPGTRLTVL.

The J gene is TRBJ2-3, the V gene TRBV18, with 13 bases identical to TRBD2. V lost 3 bases, J lost 1 base, and 4 bases stayed unmatched. The CDR3 has 17 residues. The germline CDR1 and CDR2 sequences are KGHSH and LQKENI. The DNA for the CDR3 is TGTGCCAGCTCACCCCTTGGACTAGCGGGAGGCACAGATACGCAGTATTTT. Residues: CASSPLGLAGGTDTQYF.

The chain links TRBV18 to TRBJ2-6; 10 bases line up with TRBD1. There are 18 residues in the CDR3. V was pared by 2 bases and J by 1 base, with 5 bases of the junction left unmatched. CDR1 and CDR2 (germline): KGHSH, LQKENI. The CDR3: CASSPGTGAPSGANVLTF. The CDR3 DNA is TGTGCCAGCTCACCAGGGACAGGGGCCCCGTCTGGGGCCAACGTCCTGACTTTC.

The rearrangement uses TRBV27 and TRBJ2-3, with a weak D call TRBD2 (6 bases). CDR1 and CDR2 (germline): MNHEY, SMNVEV (reference sequence). The V end was cut by 3 bases, the J end by 1 base, with 11 bases between. There are 15 residues in the CDR3. The CDR3 protein is CASSLGGTRTDTQYF. CDR3 DNA sequence: TGTGCCAGCAGTTTGGGCGGGACCCGCACAGATACGCAGTATTTT.

The V gene is TRBV18, the J gene TRBJ1-2; D possibly corresponds to TRBD1 (5 bases). Germline loops: CDR1 KGHSH, CDR2 LQKENI. Trimming shortened V by 1 base and J by 7 bases, and 16 bases separated the two germline ends. This CDR3 is built from 15 residues. As DNA, the CDR3 is TGTGCCAGCTCACCACTCGACACCCAAGGGGCTGGCTACACCTTC. Its protein product is CASSPLDTQGAGYTF.

The CDR3 DNA is TGTGCCAGCAGTTCCCCCCCGGGACAGGGAATGGGTGGCTACACCTTC. Translation: CASSSPPGQGMGGYTF. The chain has TRBV27 and TRBJ1-2, with TRBD1 identical over 9 bases. The CDR3 covers 16 residues. V lost 4 bases and J lost 7; bases outside the gene matches: 13. The germline CDR1 and CDR2 sequences are MNHEY and SMNVEV (reference sequence).

V gene TRBV6-1 combines with J gene TRBJ1-3; 7 nucleotides match TRBD1. The CDR3 contains 15 residues. With 4 bases clipped from V and 1 base from J, the junction kept 4 bases outside the gene matches. The germline V gene encodes CDR1 MNHNS and CDR2 SASEGT. CDR3 region: CASSARQGSGNTIYF. CDR3 DNA: TGTGCCAGCAGTGCCAGACAGGGATCTGGAAACACCATATATTTT.